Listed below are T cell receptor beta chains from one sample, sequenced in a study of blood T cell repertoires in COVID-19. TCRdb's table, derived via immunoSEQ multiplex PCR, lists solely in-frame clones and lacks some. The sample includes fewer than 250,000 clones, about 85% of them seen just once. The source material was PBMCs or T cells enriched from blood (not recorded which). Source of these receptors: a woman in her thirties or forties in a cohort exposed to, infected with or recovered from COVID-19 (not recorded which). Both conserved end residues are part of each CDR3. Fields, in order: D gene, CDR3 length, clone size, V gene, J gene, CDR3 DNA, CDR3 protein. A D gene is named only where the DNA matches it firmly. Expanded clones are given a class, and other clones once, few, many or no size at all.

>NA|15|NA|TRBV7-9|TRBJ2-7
TGTGCCAGCAGCCGCCCGACAGTCATCGGGTACGAGCAGTACTTC
CASSRPTVIGYEQYF
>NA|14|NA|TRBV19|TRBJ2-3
TGTGCCAGTAGTATTCTACGCGACACAGATACGCAGTATTTT
CASSILRDTDTQYF
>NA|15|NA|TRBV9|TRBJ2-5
TGTGCCAGCAGCCGAGCCGGGGTCTGGGGAGAGACCCAGTACTTC
CASSRAGVWGETQYF
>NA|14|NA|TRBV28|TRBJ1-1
TGTGCCAGCAGTTTGGCAGGATCGAACACTGAAGCTTTCTTT
CASSLAGSNTEAFF
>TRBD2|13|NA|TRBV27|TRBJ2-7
TGTGCCAGCAGGGCGGGGGGTGGCTACGAGCAGTACTTC
CASRAGGGYEQYF
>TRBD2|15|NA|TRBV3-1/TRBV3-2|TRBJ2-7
TGTGCCAGCAGCCAAGCCCTAGCGGGAGTCTACGAGCAGTACTTC
CASSQALAGVYEQYF
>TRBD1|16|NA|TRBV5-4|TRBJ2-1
TGTGCCAGCAGCTTGGCGATCGGGACAGGGGGCAATGAGCAGTTCTTC
CASSLAIGTGGNEQFF
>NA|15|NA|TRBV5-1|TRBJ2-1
TGCGCCAGCAGCTCCAGAAGGGGTTCCTACAATGAGCAGTTCTTC
CASSSRRGSYNEQFF
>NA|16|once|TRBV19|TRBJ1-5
TGTGCCAGTAAGGAGCGGGGGAGAGGCAGCAATCAGCCCCAGCATTTT
CASKERGRGSNQPQHF
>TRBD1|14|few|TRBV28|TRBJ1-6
TGTGCCAGCAGTTCCAACAGGGGTAATTCACCCCTCCACTTT
CASSSNRGNSPLHF
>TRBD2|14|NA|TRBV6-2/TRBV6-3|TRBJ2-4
TGTGCCAGCAGTCCCGTCGGGACTATGGACATTCAGTACTTC
CASSPVGTMDIQYF
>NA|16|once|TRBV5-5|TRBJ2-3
TGTGCCAGCAGCCTCCGCGGGGGCACAGGCACAGATACGCAGTATTTT
CASSLRGGTGTDTQYF
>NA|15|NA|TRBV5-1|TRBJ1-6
TGCGCCAGCAGTTCCGGGTCTACAGGGAATTCACCCCTCCACTTT
CASSSGSTGNSPLHF
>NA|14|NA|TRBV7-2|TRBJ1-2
TGTGCCAGCAGCTTAGGAGGGATTAACTATGGCTACACCTTC
CASSLGGINYGYTF
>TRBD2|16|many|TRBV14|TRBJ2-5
TGTGCCAGCAGCCGGTGGACTAGCGGAAGCCAAGAGACCCAGTACTTC
CASSRWTSGSQETQYF
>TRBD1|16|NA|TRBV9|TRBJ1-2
TGTGCCAGCAGCTTTGACCCAACAGGGGTTAACTATGGCTACACCTTC
CASSFDPTGVNYGYTF
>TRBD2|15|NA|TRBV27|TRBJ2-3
TGTGCCAGCAGCCAACTAGCGCTTAGCACAGATACGCAGTATTTT
CASSQLALSTDTQYF
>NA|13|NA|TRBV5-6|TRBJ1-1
TGTGCCAGCGGGAGAGGAGCGGGGTACGAAGCTTTCTTT
CASGRGAGYEAFF
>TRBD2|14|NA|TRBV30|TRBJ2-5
TGTGCCTGGAGTGTCGAGCGGGAGCAAGAGACCCAGTACTTC
CAWSVEREQETQYF
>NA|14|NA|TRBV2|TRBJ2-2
TGTGCCAGCAGTGAAAGGCAGGGGAGCGGGGAGCTGTTTTTT
CASSERQGSGELFF
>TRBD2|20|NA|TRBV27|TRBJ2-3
TGTGCCAGCAGTTTACACCGCCCCCGACTAGCGGGAGGGCCGACGAATACGCAGTATTTT
CASSLHRPRLAGGPTNTQYF
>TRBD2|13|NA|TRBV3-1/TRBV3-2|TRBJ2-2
TGTGCCAGCAGCCCCGGACTAGCCGGGGAGCTGTTTTTT
CASSPGLAGELFF
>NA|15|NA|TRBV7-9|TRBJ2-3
TGTGCCAGCAGCTTAGTGACAGCCAGCACAGATACGCAGTATTTT
CASSLVTASTDTQYF
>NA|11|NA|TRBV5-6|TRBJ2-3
TGTGCCAGCAGCTTAGGACTACTGCAGTATTTT
CASSLGLLQYF
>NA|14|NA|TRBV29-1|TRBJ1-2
TGCAGCGTTGAAGATAGAGGAAACGGGTATGGCTACACCTTC
CSVEDRGNGYGYTF
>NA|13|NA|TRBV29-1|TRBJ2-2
TGCAGCGTTGACAGGGGCGGGACCGGGGAGCTGTTTTTT
CSVDRGGTGELFF
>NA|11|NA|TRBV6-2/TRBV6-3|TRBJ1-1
TGTGCCAGCAGTTACTCGTCCAAAGCTTTCTTT
CASSYSSKAFF
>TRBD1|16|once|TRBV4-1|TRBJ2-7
TGCGCCAGCAGCCAAGCCGGGACAGTATTGTCCTACGAGCAGTACTTC
CASSQAGTVLSYEQYF
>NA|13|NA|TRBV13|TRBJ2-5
TGTGCCAGCAGCTCCCCCGGAGGGGAGACCCAGTACTTC
CASSSPGGETQYF
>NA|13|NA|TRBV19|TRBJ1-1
TGTGCCAGTAGTCTAAACTGGAACACTGAAGCTTTCTTT
CASSLNWNTEAFF
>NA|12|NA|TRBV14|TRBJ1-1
TGTGCCAGCAGCCAAGACAGGGTTGAAGCTTTCTTT
CASSQDRVEAFF
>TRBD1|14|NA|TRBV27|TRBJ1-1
TGTGCCAGCAGTAGGACAGGGGGAAGAGCTGAAGCTTTCTTT
CASSRTGGRAEAFF